These 31 T cell receptor beta chains originate from one sample sequenced in a study of T cell responses to AZD1222 COVID-19 vaccine. Assay used: immunoSEQ multiplex PCR; TCRdb lists only in-frame clones, some missing. Of 100,000 or so clones in the sample, more than 85% were seen once. The sequenced sample was peripheral blood, obtained 28 days after the second AZD1222 dose. The receptors shown here come from an adult who received the AZD1222 COVID-19 vaccine.

The chain uses TRBV13 and TRBJ1-5; D ambiguous. Germline values: CDR1 PRHDT, CDR2 FYEKMQ (reference sequence). The ends were cut back, 4 bases at V and 4 bases at J, with 8 bases in the middle. CDR3 length: 13 residues. Here the CDR3 DNA reads TGTGCCAGCAGCTCGGGCCCTAATCAGCCCCAGCATTTT. Its protein product is CASSSGPNQPQHF.

This chain uses TRBV27 with TRBJ1-1; tentatively, D is TRBD1 (6 bases). CDR1 MNHEY and CDR2 SMNVEV come from the germline V gene (reference sequence). This CDR3 spans 13 amino acids. V shed 3 bases and J shed 5 bases, with 10 bases lying between them. The CDR3 DNA is TGTGCCAGCAGTTTCATACAGGGAACTGAAGCTTTCTTT. This translates into CASSFIQGTEAFF.

This rearrangement joins TRBV20-1 to TRBJ2-7; unclear D gene. The V gene's germline CDR1 is DFQATT and CDR2 SNEGSKA (reference sequence). CDR3 length: 13 residues. The V end lost 3 bases, the J end lost 5 bases, and 14 bases lay between the germline ends. CDR3 region: CSASRLSGNEQYF. As DNA, the CDR3 is TGCAGTGCTAGTCGGCTATCCGGTAACGAGCAGTACTTC.

The chain carries TRBV5-1 and TRBJ2-2, with 8 bases identical to TRBD1. The V gene's germline CDR1 is SGHRS and CDR2 YFSETQ. V shed 4 bases and J 7 bases; nucleotides not matched to a gene: 6. The CDR3 loop spans 14 amino acids. The CDR3 DNA reads TGCGCCAGCAGCACGGACAGGGTGGACGGGGAGCTGTTTTTT. Translating it yields CASSTDRVDGELFF.

V is TRBV6-1 and J is TRBJ1-1; D gene ambiguous. Per germline, CDR1 MNHNS and CDR2 SASEGT. The V and J ends lost 2 bases and 11 bases respectively, with 15 bases between them. The CDR3 has 13 residues. CDR3 in amino acids: CASSENGPRGAFF. CDR3 bases: TGTGCCAGCAGTGAAAATGGGCCTCGTGGCGCTTTCTTT.

In its sample, this clone was seen once. This chain uses TRBV28 with TRBJ2-5; no firm D call. Trimming stripped 5 bases from V and 5 bases from J, with 9 bases between. The CDR3 is 12 amino acids. The germline gives CDR1 MDHEN, CDR2 SYDVKM. In nucleotides, the CDR3 is TGTGCCAGCAGTGAAAACGGGGAGACCCAGTACTTC. Translating it yields CASSENGETQYF. The full variable domain, with the rest looked up from reference TRBV28 and TRBJ2-5, is DVKVTQSSRYLVKRTGEKVFLECVQDMDHENMFWYRQDPGLGLRLIYFSYDVKMKEKGDIPEGYSVSREKKERFSLILESASTNQTSMYLCASSENGETQYFGPGTRLLVL.

This rearrangement joins TRBV4-2 to TRBJ1-1, with D perhaps TRBD1 (6 bases). In germline, CDR1 is LGHNA, CDR2 YNFKEQ. The CDR3 covers 14 residues. Trimming removed 0 bases from V and 7 bases from J, with 12 bases in between. CDR3 in amino acids: CASSQDRGADEAFF. The CDR3 nucleotides read TGTGCCAGCAGCCAAGATCGGGGGGCGGATGAAGCTTTCTTT.

The chain couples TRBV7-2 to TRBJ1-2; perhaps TRBD1 as D (5 bases). The CDR3 length is 15 residues. Trimming cost V 1 base and J 6 bases, with 15 bases left between them. Per germline, CDR1 SGHTA and CDR2 FQGNSA. The DNA for the CDR3 is TGTGCCAGCAGCTTAGTTGTGACAGCTTGGCATGGCTACACCTTC. Its protein product is CASSLVVTAWHGYTF.

The chain carries TRBV2 and TRBJ1-5; TRBD1 matches at 7 bases. V was clipped by 6 bases and J by 1 base; unmatched bases: 6. CDR3 length: 15 residues. CDR1 is SNHLY and CDR2 is FYNNEI in the germline V gene. CDR3 nucleotides: TGTGCCAGCAGGAGACAGGGAGGGAGCAATCAGCCCCAGCATTTT. The encoded protein is CASRRQGGSNQPQHF. The full variable domain, completed using reference TRBV2 and TRBJ1-5, is EPEVTQTPSHQVTQMGQEVILRCVPISNHLYFYWYRQILGQKVEFLVSFYNNEISEKSEIFDDQFSVERPDGSNFTLKIRSTKLEDSAMYFCASRRQGGSNQPQHFGDGTRLSIL.

This rearrangement joins TRBV7-9 to TRBJ2-3, with 7 bases identical to TRBD1. From germline, CDR1 is SEHNR and CDR2 FQNEAQ (reference sequence). J lost 6 bases, V lost 6 bases, and 9 bases had no gene match. There are 14 residues in the CDR3. CDR3 in amino acids: CASSLTGSRDTQYF. Here the CDR3 DNA reads TGTGCCAGCAGTTTGACAGGGTCTCGGGATACGCAGTATTTT.

The chain couples TRBV6-5 to TRBJ1-2; weak D call: TRBD1 (6 bases). CDR3 length equals 13 residues. Between the trimmed V and J ends, which lost 2 bases and 7 bases, there was a span of 11 bases. CDR1 and CDR2 from the germline V gene are MNHEY and SVGAGI. The CDR3: CASSYPGHGGYTF. The CDR3 bases are TGTGCCAGCAGTTACCCGGGACACGGTGGCTACACCTTC.

The J gene is TRBJ2-7, the V gene TRBV13; D is perhaps TRBD1 (6 bases). Trimming stripped 4 bases from V and 5 bases from J, with 18 bases between. Germline V gene lookup returns CDR1 PRHDT and CDR2 FYEKMQ (reference sequence). The CDR3 contains 15 residues. CDR3 in amino acids: CASSSKTGWGNEQYF. Here the CDR3 DNA reads TGTGCCAGCAGCTCCAAGACAGGCTGGGGCAACGAGCAGTACTTC.

This rearrangement joins TRBV11-1 to TRBJ2-3; D remains unclear. This CDR3 has 14 residues. The germline V and J ends were trimmed by 1 base and 3 bases, with 8 bases remaining between them. CDR1 SGHAT and CDR2 FQDESV come from the germline V gene (reference sequence). This CDR3 reads CASSLVVGTDTQYF. CDR3 bases: TGTGCCAGCAGCTTAGTAGTGGGTACAGATACGCAGTATTTT.

The chain carries TRBV7-2 and TRBJ2-1; 7 bases agree with TRBD1. Germline V gene lookup returns CDR1 SGHTA and CDR2 FQGNSA. The CDR3 covers 15 residues. J was trimmed by 4 bases and V by 1 base; bases with no gene match: 4. The CDR3 here is CASSLVGTEYNEQFF. The DNA for the CDR3 is TGTGCCAGCAGCTTAGTAGGGACAGAATACAATGAGCAGTTCTTC.

The V gene is TRBV19, the J gene TRBJ1-1, with D possibly being TRBD1 (6 bases). V was shortened by 8 bases and J by 1 base, with 11 bases between the two germline ends. In germline, CDR1 is LNHDA, CDR2 SQIVND (reference sequence). This CDR3 has 13 residues. CDR3 bases: TGTGCCAGTGCCAGGGGTAGGAACACTGAAGCTTTCTTT. Its protein is CASARGRNTEAFF.

The rearrangement links TRBV5-8 to TRBJ2-5; D is undetermined. This CDR3 contains 14 residues. The germline V and J ends were trimmed by 4 bases and 1 base, with 11 bases remaining between them. Germline CDR1 and CDR2: SGHTS and YDEGEE. CDR3 loop: CASSASGLQETQYF. CDR3 in DNA: TGTGCCAGCAGCGCCTCCGGCCTCCAAGAGACCCAGTACTTC.

The V and J genes are TRBV18 and TRBJ2-3; no firm D call. CDR3 size: 14 residues. The germline V and J ends were trimmed by 3 bases and 3 bases, with 10 bases remaining between them. The V gene's germline CDR1 is KGHSH and CDR2 LQKENI. This CDR3 reads CASSPGGVTDTQYF. CDR3 nucleotides: TGTGCCAGCTCACCTGGTGGAGTGACAGATACGCAGTATTTT.

The chain is built from TRBV11-3 and TRBJ1-2, with D perhaps matching TRBD1 (5 bases). The CDR3 sequence is 13 residues long. Trimming took off 3 bases at V and 4 bases at J, with 9 bases between the two ends. CDR1 and CDR2 (germline): SGHNT, YENEEA. The CDR3 here is CASSFRQGYGYTF. The CDR3 DNA is TGTGCCAGCAGCTTTAGGCAGGGCTATGGCTACACCTTC.

The chain has TRBV5-1 and TRBJ1-4, with unresolved D. The CDR3 has 15 residues. CDR1 SGHRS and CDR2 YFSETQ come from the germline V gene. V lost 0 bases and J 6 bases, leaving 12 bases between the germline ends. Here the CDR3 reads CASSLAPGSHEKLFF. CDR3 nucleotides: TGCGCCAGCAGCTTGGCGCCGGGATCCCATGAAAAACTGTTTTTT.

The J gene is TRBJ2-7, the V gene TRBV4-3; TRBD1 matches at 9 bases. This CDR3 has 15 residues. CDR1 and CDR2 (germline): LGHNA, YSLEER. V gave up 1 base and J gave up 3 bases; unmatched junction bases: 4. This CDR3 reads CASSQAPGQGYEQYF. The CDR3 bases are TGCGCCAGCAGCCAAGCACCGGGACAGGGCTACGAGCAGTACTTC.

The table lists this clone with a count of one. V and J are TRBV2 and TRBJ1-5; maybe TRBD1 (5 bases). Germline V gives CDR1 SNHLY, CDR2 FYNNEI. The CDR3 is made up of 12 amino acids. V was trimmed by 6 bases and J by 9 bases, leaving 12 bases between them. The CDR3 loop reads CASSSPGAPQHF. The DNA of the CDR3 is TGTGCCAGCAGCTCCCCCGGGGCGCCCCAGCATTTT.

The J gene is TRBJ1-6, the V gene TRBV7-2; no definite D call. Germline V gene sequence: CDR1 SGHTA, CDR2 FQGNSA. CDR3 length equals 15 residues. Trimming stripped 1 base from V and 0 bases from J, with 4 bases between. The CDR3 DNA reads TGTGCCAGCAGCTTAGACGGCTCCTATAATTCACCCCTCCACTTT. It codes for CASSLDGSYNSPLHF.

The rearrangement joins TRBV5-6 to TRBJ1-4; 9 positions agree with TRBD1. V was clipped by 4 bases and J by 5 bases; unmatched bases: 6. In germline, CDR1 is SGHDT, CDR2 YYEEEE. The CDR3 spans 15 residues. The CDR3 DNA follows: TGTGCCAGCAGCGACGGACAGGGGCTGAATGAAAAACTGTTTTTT. Residues: CASSDGQGLNEKLFF.

The rearrangement links TRBV5-8 to TRBJ1-5, with TRBD1 matching 8 bases. There are 15 residues in the CDR3. CDR1 and CDR2 from the germline V gene are SGHTS and YDEGEE. V was clipped by 4 bases and J by 5 bases; unmatched bases: 8. This CDR3 is CASSTGQGWDQPQHF. CDR3 DNA sequence: TGTGCCAGCAGCACCGGACAGGGTTGGGATCAGCCCCAGCATTTT. The entire variable domain, with the rest obtained from reference TRBV5-8 and TRBJ1-5, is as follows: EAGVTQSPTHLIKTRGQQATLRCSPISGHTSVYWYQQALGLGLQFLLWYDEGEERNRGNFPPRFSGRQFPNYSSELNVNALELEDSALYLCASSTGQGWDQPQHFGDGTRLSIL.

The chain recombines TRBV11-2 with TRBJ2-7, with D tentatively TRBD1 or TRBD2 (6 bases each). In germline, CDR1 is SGHAT, CDR2 FQNNGV. The CDR3 contains 15 residues. Trimming stripped 5 bases from V and 5 bases from J, with 19 bases between. The CDR3 here is CASSLGGGLEHEQYF. The CDR3 bases are TGTGCCAGCAGCCTAGGAGGGGGTTTGGAGCACGAGCAGTACTTC.

The chain combines TRBV6-6 with TRBJ1-6; 8 nucleotides align to TRBD1. The V and J ends lost 0 bases and 9 bases, in that order; junction bases with no gene match: 7. The CDR3 consists of 16 residues. Germline V gene data show CDR1 as MNHNY and CDR2 as SVGAGI (reference sequence). The CDR3 here is CASSYSSGTGGSPLHF. The CDR3 bases are TGTGCCAGCAGTTACTCGAGCGGGACAGGAGGTTCACCCCTCCACTTT.

This chain uses TRBV2 with TRBJ1-2; TRBD1 matches 10 bases. Germline loops: CDR1 SNHLY, CDR2 FYNNEI. V lost 9 bases, J lost 6 bases, and 16 bases stayed unmatched. The CDR3 sequence is 16 residues long. This chain's CDR3 is CASVPGQGRGLDGYTF. CDR3 nucleotides: TGTGCCAGTGTCCCGGGACAGGGGCGAGGGTTGGATGGCTACACCTTC.

The J gene is TRBJ2-7, the V gene TRBV15; 9 bases line up with TRBD1. The CDR3 is 15 residues long. V dropped 3 bases and J dropped 2; count of bases not matched to a gene: 5. The germline gives CDR1 LNHNV, CDR2 YYDKDF (reference sequence). The CDR3 bases are TGTGCCACCAGCAGCCGGACAGGGGTGGCCTACGAGCAGTACTTC. Translation: CATSSRTGVAYEQYF.

V gene TRBV6-5 combines with J gene TRBJ1-5; 7 bases are shared with TRBD1. Germline V gene data show CDR1 as MNHEY and CDR2 as SVGAGI. After removal of 6 bases from V and 7 bases from J, the junction contained 12 bases not matched to a gene. The CDR3 consists of 15 residues. The CDR3 is CASRGTGAGRQPQHF. As DNA, the CDR3 is TGTGCCAGCAGGGGAACAGGGGCCGGGCGGCAGCCCCAGCATTTT.

The genes are TRBV29-1 and TRBJ1-4, with D hard to call. Germline CDR1 SQVTM, CDR2 ANQGSEA. The CDR3 loop spans 13 amino acids. Trimming took 7 bases from V and 0 from J, leaving 9 bases between them. In nucleotides, the CDR3 is TGCAGCGCTTGGGCAGCAACTAATGAAAAACTGTTTTTT. Its translation: CSAWAATNEKLFF.

This clone occurred once. The chain couples TRBV7-2 to TRBJ2-1, with 7 bases matching TRBD2. The CDR3 contains 18 residues. The V gene end was trimmed by 1 base and the J gene end by 5 bases; junction bases not matched to a gene: 14. Germline-derived CDR1 and CDR2 are SGHTA and FQGNSA. The CDR3 is CASSLVAGGRGSNNEQFF. The CDR3 nucleotides read TGTGCCAGCAGCTTAGTGGCCGGCGGGCGGGGGTCCAACAATGAGCAGTTCTTC.